This TCR beta chain was documented in a study of patients and donors after allogeneic stem cell transplantation. TCRdb reprocessed the RT-PCR reads via MiXCR and lists one record per CDR3 protein. The sample yields about a million distinct CDR3 sequences, roughly 18% seen once. Germline assignment: CDR1 LGHNA and CDR2 YNFKEQ. Germline trimming cut 0 bases from V and 10 bases from J; bases unmatched to any gene: 15. CDR3 size: 17 residues. The sequenced sample consisted of blood, either unsorted or a sorted T cell fraction (not recorded which). This chain connects TRBV4-2 to TRBJ2-1, with TRBD2 matching over 7 bases. This TCR derives from a human donor who was either an allogeneic HSCT recipient or a stem cell or donor lymphocyte infusion donor (not recorded which). It is not recorded whose cells these are; they may come from a transplant donor. The CDR3 sequence: CASSQDQTSAPGREQFF. Here the CDR3 DNA reads TGTGCCAGCAGCCAAGATCAAACTAGCGCACCCGGGAGAGAGCAGTTCTTC.